The clone carrying this T cell receptor beta chain is deemed medium-sized (0.01 to 0.1%). Its target is not known. The data belong to a study of early T cells in non-severe SARS-CoV-2 infection. CDR1 and CDR2 (germline): MGHRA, YSYEKL. V was shortened by 0 bases and J by 6 bases, with 9 bases between the two germline ends. The CDR3 consists of 14 residues. Overall study findings and caveats: Comparison of clonotypes with VDJdb favored anti-spike CD8 responses while missing private and CD4 specificities.

Unique molecular identifiers tagged individual cDNA molecules. TCRdb re-called the 5' RACE reads through MiXCR, storing one row per CDR3 protein. This sample carries roughly 26,000 distinct CDR3 sequences, less than 5% of them seen once, and the ten largest clones take roughly 6%. The TCR comes from an adult who was a healthcare worker with PCR-confirmed SARS-CoV-2 infection or an uninfected control (not recorded which). The chain employs TRBV4-1 and TRBJ2-1; D perhaps matches TRBD1 (5 bases). The sequenced sample consisted of whole blood. The CDR3 is CASSQDSTGNEQFF. CDR3 DNA sequence: TGCGCCAGCAGCCAAGATTCTACAGGCAATGAGCAGTTCTTC.